One sample yielded the 26 T cell receptor beta chains listed below, sequenced in a study of T cell responses to AZD1222 COVID-19 vaccine. Measured with immunoSEQ multiplex PCR; TCRdb has only the in-frame clones, and not every one. The table has approximately 200,000 clones, around 92% seen once. The sequencing used peripheral blood, collected on day 0 of AZD1222 vaccination. Receptors originate from an adult in good health.

This sequence joins TRBV4-3 and TRBJ2-1; TRBD2 matches 9 bases. CDR1 and CDR2 from the germline V gene are LGHNA and YSLEER. CDR3 length: 17 amino acids. V lost 0 bases to trimming and J lost 3 bases; unmatched junction nucleotides: 6. In DNA form, the CDR3 reads TGCGCCAGCAGCCAAGATGATAGCGGGAGTAGCTACAATGAGCAGTTCTTC. It yields the protein CASSQDDSGSSYNEQFF.

DNA of the CDR3: TGTGCCAGCAGCGCCCCAGACAATGAGCAGTTCTTC. It codes for CASSAPDNEQFF. This sequence joins TRBV9 and TRBJ2-1; D call uncertain. The CDR3 sequence is 12 residues long. Germline-derived CDR1 and CDR2 are SGDLS and YYNGEE. V shed 3 bases and J shed 5 bases, with 6 bases lying between them. Complete variable domain (other parts from reference TRBV9 and TRBJ2-1): DSGVTQTPKHLITATGQRVTLRCSPRSGDLSVYWYQQSLDQGLQFLIQYYNGEERAKGNILERFSAQQFPDLHSELNLSSLELGDSALYFCASSAPDNEQFFGPGTRLTVL.

This clone has just one count. The V gene is TRBV19, the J gene TRBJ1-1; D gene uncertain. Between the trimmed V and J ends, which lost 3 bases and 8 bases, there was a span of 16 bases. The germline V gene has CDR1 LNHDA and CDR2 SQIVND (reference sequence). This CDR3 region has 14 residues. The CDR3 sequence is CASSISDSRTEAFF. The CDR3 nucleotides are TGTGCCAGTAGTATCTCCGACTCCCGGACCGAAGCTTTCTTT.

This sequence joins TRBV12-3 or TRBV12-4 and TRBJ2-7, with 9 nucleotides matching TRBD1. The trim removed 7 bases at V and 7 bases at J, leaving 8 bases unmatched. The CDR3 loop spans 13 amino acids. The CDR3 DNA is TGTGCCAGCACCACACAGGGGGCGGAGGAGCAGTACTTC. Translating gives CASTTQGAEEQYF.

The chain links TRBV25-1 to TRBJ1-2; D call uncertain. V dropped 3 bases and J dropped 8 bases, with 4 bases sitting between them. The germline V gene encodes CDR1 MGHDK and CDR2 SYGVNS. The CDR3 contains 10 residues. CDR3 residues: CASSDGGYTF. For the CDR3, the DNA is TGTGCCAGCAGTGATGGCGGCTACACCTTC.

In nucleotides, the CDR3 is TGTGCCAGCAGTGAATACCCCAATCAGCCCCAGCATTTT. This codes for CASSEYPNQPQHF. This chain connects TRBV25-1 to TRBJ1-5; no firm D call. The V end was cut by 0 bases, the J end by 3 bases, with 3 bases between. The CDR3 runs 13 residues. Germline V CDR1 and CDR2: MGHDK, SYGVNS. Full variable domain (missing parts from reference TRBV25-1 and TRBJ1-5): EADIYQTPRYLVIGTGKKITLECSQTMGHDKMYWYQQDPGMELHLIHYSYGVNSTEKGDLSSESTVSRIRTEHFPLTLESARPSHTSQYLCASSEYPNQPQHFGDGTRLSIL.

The V call is TRBV3-1 (or the pseudogene TRBV3-2), the J call TRBJ2-3; D possibly corresponds to TRBD1 (5 bases). The CDR3 is 15 residues long. V lost 8 bases and J 0 bases, leaving 15 bases between the germline ends. Germline lookup yields CDR1 LGHDT and CDR2 YNNKEL (reference sequence). In DNA, the CDR3 is TGTGCCAGCGGACAATGTCGGGCTAGCACAGATACGCAGTATTTT. It is translated as CASGQCRASTDTQYF.

The V and J genes are TRBV24-1 and TRBJ2-7; the D gene is possibly TRBD2 (5 bases). The CDR3 is 20 residues long. Germline V lookup: CDR1 KGHDR, CDR2 SFDVKD. The ends were cut back, 4 bases at V and 3 bases at J, with 30 bases in the middle. This CDR3 reads CATSERKSRESLFGDYEQYF. CDR3 nucleotide sequence: TGTGCCACCAGTGAACGGAAATCTCGGGAATCACTCTTCGGGGACTACGAGCAGTACTTC.

A word on this clone: The sample holds other DNA sequences that translate to the same CDR3. The genes are TRBV28 and TRBJ2-7; D gene ambiguous. The CDR3 runs to 11 residues. Germline CDR1 is MDHEN and CDR2 is SYDVKM. Trimming cost V 3 bases and J 2 bases, with 2 bases left between them. CDR3 in amino acids: CASSLTYEQYF. The CDR3 DNA reads TGTGCCAGCAGTTTGACCTACGAGCAGTACTTC.

This sequence joins TRBV5-4 and TRBJ2-1, with TRBD2 identical over 13 bases. V was pared by 3 bases and J by 2 bases, with 8 bases of the junction left unmatched. The germline CDR1 and CDR2 sequences are SGHNT and YYREEE (reference sequence). This CDR3 region has 18 residues. This CDR3 reads CASSSGTSGIGTYNEQFF. In DNA, the CDR3 is TGTGCCAGCAGCTCCGGGACTAGCGGGATTGGAACCTACAATGAGCAGTTCTTC.

The CDR3 DNA is TGCGCCAGCAGTGAGTCGAATGCAGGTCTCCCCTACGAGCAGTACTTC. The encoded protein is CASSESNAGLPYEQYF. The chain carries TRBV10-2 and TRBJ2-7; D ambiguous. The V end was cut by 0 bases, the J end by 2 bases, with 14 bases between. From germline, CDR1 is WSHSY and CDR2 SAAADI. This CDR3 has 16 amino acids.

The V and J genes are TRBV27 and TRBJ1-2; tentatively, D is TRBD1 (6 bases). This CDR3 has 15 residues. V was trimmed by 2 bases and J by 6 bases, leaving 16 bases between them. Germline-derived CDR1 and CDR2 are MNHEY and SMNVEV (reference sequence). In nucleotides, the CDR3 is TGTGCCAGCAGTTTAGCAGGGAGGGGGTCAAATGGCTACACCTTC. Amino acid sequence: CASSLAGRGSNGYTF.

This chain connects TRBV7-3 to TRBJ2-1; TRBD2 aligns across 9 bases. V lost 4 bases, J lost 6 bases, and 4 bases stayed unmatched. Germline V gene data show CDR1 as SGHTA and CDR2 as FQGTGA. This CDR3 is 14 amino acids long. The CDR3 DNA reads TGTGCCAGCAGCTCGACTAGCGGTCCCAATGAGCAGTTCTTC. It specifies CASSSTSGPNEQFF.

The rearrangement joins TRBV2 to TRBJ2-3; 11 bases are a match to TRBD2. The germline gives CDR1 SNHLY, CDR2 FYNNEI. The CDR3 totals 19 residues. V gave up 9 bases and J gave up 6 bases; unmatched junction bases: 23. CDR3 sequence: CASNYGGATSGRGGDTQYF. DNA for the CDR3: TGTGCCAGTAACTACGGGGGCGCAACTAGCGGGAGAGGGGGTGATACGCAGTATTTT.

The chain employs TRBV5-1 and TRBJ2-7, with D perhaps TRBD1 (5 bases). CDR3 length: 14 residues. CDR1 is SGHRS, CDR2 YFSETQ, per germline. The V and J ends lost 2 bases and 2 bases respectively, with 11 bases between them. The CDR3 is CASSFSQGAYEQYF. The CDR3 DNA reads as TGCGCCAGCAGCTTTAGTCAGGGTGCCTACGAGCAGTACTTC.

The chain is built from TRBV5-8 and TRBJ1-4; a possible D gene is TRBD1 (6 bases). CDR3 length: 15 residues. V was clipped by 1 base and J by 3 bases, with 10 bases between them. Germline CDR1 reads SGHTS; CDR2 reads YDEGEE. The DNA for the CDR3 is TGTGCCAGCAGCTTGAGGGGGTACTCTAATGAAAAACTGTTTTTT. This codes for CASSLRGYSNEKLFF.

The rearrangement uses TRBV7-9 and TRBJ1-2, with D uncertain. The germline gives CDR1 SEHNR, CDR2 FQNEAQ (reference sequence). With 5 bases removed from V and 4 bases from J, the gap between germline ends came to 17 bases. CDR3 length: 15 residues. DNA for the CDR3: TGTGCCAGCAGCCCTCCGACACCTTGGGGCTATGGCTACACCTTC. Protein sequence: CASSPPTPWGYGYTF.

This chain uses TRBV19 with TRBJ1-1; tentatively, D is TRBD1 (6 bases). This CDR3 spans 13 amino acids. The germline CDR1 and CDR2 sequences are LNHDA and SQIVND (reference sequence). Trimming removed 8 bases from V and 0 bases from J, with 10 bases in between. This CDR3 reads CASVRGLNTEAFF. CDR3 nucleotide sequence: TGTGCCAGTGTCAGGGGACTGAACACTGAAGCTTTCTTT.

V usage is TRBV11-2 and J usage is TRBJ2-5, with 13 bases lining up with TRBD2. The CDR3 length is 17 residues. Germline V gives CDR1 SGHAT, CDR2 FQNNGV. The ends lost 0 bases at V and 5 bases at J; junction bases unmatched: 6. This CDR3 is CASSLDRRLAGGETQYF. As DNA, the CDR3 is TGTGCCAGCAGCTTAGACCGAAGACTAGCGGGAGGTGAGACCCAGTACTTC.

This chain connects TRBV14 to TRBJ2-7, with a weak D call TRBD2 (5 bases). The V end was cut by 0 bases, the J end by 0 bases, with 12 bases between. The germline V gene encodes CDR1 SGHDN and CDR2 FVKESK. There are 16 residues in the CDR3. Here the CDR3 DNA reads TGTGCCAGCAGCCAAGATTACGGGGTGGACTCCTACGAGCAGTACTTC. Protein sequence: CASSQDYGVDSYEQYF.

This chain links TRBV24-1 with TRBJ2-1; 10 bases are shared with TRBD2. With V trimmed by 0 bases and J by 8 bases, 3 bases remained unmatched. The CDR3 length is 15 residues. Germline V lookup: CDR1 KGHDR, CDR2 SFDVKD. The CDR3 DNA reads as TGTGCCACCAGTGATTTGGTAGCGGGAGGCCATGAGCAGTTCTTC. It codes for CATSDLVAGGHEQFF.

This clone was recorded only once. CDR3 DNA: TGTGCCAGCAGCGGACGGCATCCCACAGATACGCAGTATTTT. It translates to CASSGRHPTDTQYF. The rearrangement links TRBV28 to TRBJ2-3; no firm D call. The germline V and J ends were trimmed by 6 bases and 2 bases, with 12 bases remaining between them. The CDR3 is 14 amino acids. Germline V gene lookup returns CDR1 MDHEN and CDR2 SYDVKM.

This sequence joins TRBV9 and TRBJ1-6, with D possibly TRBD1 on 5 matching bases. This CDR3 is 16 amino acids long. V lost 0 bases, J lost 5 bases, and 12 bases lay in between. Per the germline V gene, CDR1 is SGDLS and CDR2 is YYNGEE. The CDR3 spells CASSVGGGTHNSPLHF. The CDR3 DNA follows: TGTGCCAGCAGCGTAGGGGGTGGGACGCATAATTCACCCCTCCACTTT.

This chain uses TRBV5-1 with TRBJ2-1; 10 bases are a match to TRBD2. J lost 4 bases, V lost 4 bases, and 8 bases had no gene match. The CDR3 has 16 amino acids. Per the germline V gene, CDR1 is SGHRS and CDR2 is YFSETQ. Here the CDR3 reads CASSPASGGGYNEQFF. CDR3 coding DNA: TGCGCCAGCAGCCCGGCCAGCGGGGGGGGATACAATGAGCAGTTCTTC.

This clone was seen more than once but under ten times. The gene calls are TRBV18 and TRBJ2-7; TRBD1 matches at 7 bases. Germline CDR1 is KGHSH and CDR2 is LQKENI. With 6 bases clipped from V and 3 bases from J, the junction kept 11 bases outside the gene matches. This CDR3 spans 15 amino acids. CDR3 nucleotide sequence: TGTGCCAGCTCCCTCAACAGGGGAACAATCTACGAGCAGTACTTC. It translates to CASSLNRGTIYEQYF.

This clone was counted only a few times. The J gene is TRBJ2-7, the V gene TRBV12-3 or TRBV12-4; possibly TRBD1 for D (8 bases). This CDR3 has 13 amino acids. V was pared by 8 bases and J by 3 bases, with 14 bases between. CDR3 loop: CASATGGGYEQYF. The CDR3 DNA follows: TGTGCCAGCGCCACAGGGGGGGGCTACGAGCAGTACTTC.